What follows are 23 T cell receptor beta chains derived from one specimen sequenced in a study of cytomegalovirus exposure and HLA in healthy donors. The PCR had 60 Vbeta and 13 Jbeta primers. TCRdb's table, derived via immunoSEQ multiplex PCR, lists solely in-frame clones and lacks some. The sample has roughly 200,000 clones, almost 85% seen once. The specimen sequenced was PBMCs. The receptors were sampled from a woman aged 45-65 years in good health and CMV-seronegative.

Only a few counts were recorded for this clone. The rearrangement links TRBV5-1 to TRBJ2-1; 7 nucleotides line up with TRBD2. The V and J ends lost 5 bases and 5 bases, in that order; junction bases with no gene match: 16. CDR1 is SGHRS and CDR2 is YFSETQ in the germline V gene. The CDR3 length is 17 residues. CDR3 DNA: TGCGCCAGCAGTTGGGGTGGGGAGGGAGTGTTTGACAATGAGCAGTTCTTC. As protein: CASSWGGEGVFDNEQFF.

The V call is TRBV2, the J call TRBJ2-1; D unclear. Per germline, CDR1 SNHLY and CDR2 FYNNEI. The CDR3 length is 11 residues. Trimming left V 4 bases short and J 4 bases short, with 2 bases between. CDR3 residues: CASSAYNEQFF. The CDR3 region has the DNA TGTGCCAGCAGTGCATACAATGAGCAGTTCTTC.

This clone appeared a few times. This rearrangement joins TRBV27 to TRBJ2-1, with no clear D. V was clipped by 6 bases and J by 0 bases, with 6 bases between them. Germline CDR1 MNHEY, CDR2 SMNVEV (reference sequence). This CDR3 contains 13 residues. CDR3 protein: CASSRSSYNEQFF. The CDR3 nucleotides read TGTGCCAGCAGCCGGAGCTCCTACAATGAGCAGTTCTTC.

The chain recombines TRBV28 with TRBJ1-2; D gene unclear. The germline V gene encodes CDR1 MDHEN and CDR2 SYDVKM. V lost 6 bases and J 4 bases, leaving 18 bases between the germline ends. The CDR3 runs to 15 residues. The CDR3 is CASSLEDGRSYGYTF. CDR3 sequence (DNA): TGTGCCAGCAGCCTGGAGGATGGACGGTCCTATGGCTACACCTTC.

The J gene is TRBJ1-5, the V gene TRBV28; 7 bases fit TRBD1. Germline CDR1 and CDR2: MDHEN and SYDVKM. The CDR3 totals 15 residues. With 9 bases clipped from V and 0 bases from J, the junction kept 8 bases outside the gene matches. CDR3 coding DNA: TGTGCCAGTACCCAGGGGGGTGCTAGCAATCAGCCCCAGCATTTT. Translated, it gives CASTQGGASNQPQHF.

The V and J genes are TRBV5-4 and TRBJ2-7; D is possibly TRBD2 (5 bases). Trimming left V 0 bases short and J 0 bases short, with 10 bases between. This CDR3 has 15 residues. CDR1 and CDR2 (germline): SGHNT, YYREEE (reference sequence). This chain's CDR3 is CASSLGRISSYEQYF. The CDR3 bases are TGTGCCAGCAGCTTGGGGAGGATTAGCTCCTACGAGCAGTACTTC.

This chain connects TRBV4-1 to TRBJ2-5; 11 bases fit TRBD2. The tail of the sequence fits TRBJ2-7 better, so the J call may be wrong. This CDR3 comprises 16 residues. CDR1 MGHRA and CDR2 YSYEKL come from the germline V gene. CDR3 amino acids: CASSHTLAGEIYEQYF. The DNA for the CDR3 is TGCGCCAGCAGCCATACACTAGCGGGGGAAATCTACGAGCAGTACTTC.

J is TRBJ1-2 and V is TRBV6-4; D gene uncertain. The V and J ends lost 4 bases and 8 bases respectively, with 17 bases between them. The CDR3 has 14 residues. Germline CDR1 and CDR2: MRHNA and SNTAGT. CDR3 region: CASSVNRMAGGYTF. In DNA, the CDR3 is TGTGCCAGCAGTGTCAATAGGATGGCGGGCGGCTACACCTTC.

This chain joins TRBV28 and TRBJ1-2, with D possibly TRBD1 on 5 matching bases. Trimming removed 8 bases from V and 7 bases from J, with 14 bases in between. Per the germline V gene, CDR1 is MDHEN and CDR2 is SYDVKM. There are 12 residues in the CDR3. The CDR3 coding sequence is TGTGCCAGCGGAGTAGGGGCGCGTGGCTACACCTTC. Translation gives CASGVGARGYTF.

This chain connects TRBV6-6 to TRBJ2-7; 8 bases are shared with TRBD1. Trimming cost V 7 bases and J 5 bases; bases outside gene matches: 10. From germline, CDR1 is MNHNY and CDR2 SVGAGI (reference sequence). The CDR3 loop spans 14 amino acids. The CDR3 here is CASTPGGRGHEQYF. CDR3 nucleotide sequence: TGTGCCAGCACCCCAGGGGGCCGGGGCCACGAGCAGTACTTC.

The chain has TRBV19 and TRBJ1-5, with a tentative D call TRBD1 (6 bases). The CDR3 spans 17 residues. V dropped 5 bases and J dropped 2 bases, with 19 bases sitting between them. Per germline, CDR1 LNHDA and CDR2 SQIVND (reference sequence). The CDR3 reads CASSPSGRGLRNQPQHF. CDR3 in DNA: TGTGCCAGTAGTCCCTCCGGCAGGGGTCTTCGCAATCAGCCCCAGCATTTT.

The CDR3 loop reads CASSPTGTKNTGELFF. In DNA, the CDR3 is TGTGCCAGCAGTCCAACCGGGACTAAGAACACCGGGGAGCTGTTTTTT. This chain joins TRBV28 and TRBJ2-2; 7 positions agree with TRBD2. This CDR3 region has 16 residues. V shed 5 bases and J 1 base; nucleotides not matched to a gene: 7. Germline V gives CDR1 MDHEN, CDR2 SYDVKM. Looking up the rest from reference TRBV28 and TRBJ2-2 gives the full variable domain: DVKVTQSSRYLVKRTGEKVFLECVQDMDHENMFWYRQDPGLGLRLIYFSYDVKMKEKGDIPEGYSVSREKKERFSLILESASTNQTSMYLCASSPTGTKNTGELFFGEGSRLTVL.

The chain uses TRBV27 and TRBJ2-3; the match to TRBD1 covers 9 bases. CDR1 and CDR2 from the germline V gene are MNHEY and SMNVEV (reference sequence). This CDR3 spans 15 amino acids. After removal of 7 bases from V and 4 bases from J, the junction contained 9 bases not matched to a gene. CDR3 in amino acids: CASINTGGGSDTQYF. The DNA for the CDR3 is TGTGCCAGCATTAACACAGGGGGCGGATCAGATACGCAGTATTTT.

V and J are TRBV6-5 and TRBJ1-1, with 9 bases aligning to TRBD1. Trimming removed 4 bases from V and 5 bases from J; junction bases left unmatched: 5. The CDR3 is 14 amino acids. From germline, CDR1 is MNHEY and CDR2 SVGAGI. In DNA form, the CDR3 reads TGTGCCAGCAGTTTTCGACAGGGGGGGACTGAAGCTTTCTTT. Protein sequence: CASSFRQGGTEAFF.

This chain links TRBV29-1 with TRBJ2-1; maybe TRBD1 (5 bases). CDR3 size: 14 residues. Trimming left V 5 bases short and J 12 bases short, with 23 bases between. CDR1 is SQVTM, CDR2 ANQGSEA, per germline. For the CDR3, the DNA is TGCAGCGTTTATCAGGGTCTTTTTAGAATCTGGCAGTTCTTC. Translating it yields CSVYQGLFRIWQFF.

The chain recombines TRBV14 with TRBJ2-2; D may be TRBD1 (5 bases). CDR1 and CDR2 (germline): SGHDN, FVKESK. V lost 0 bases and J 6 bases, leaving 14 bases between the germline ends. The length of the CDR3 is 16 residues. CDR3 sequence reads: CASSQDRWVGAGELFF. Written as DNA, the CDR3 is TGTGCCAGCAGCCAAGATCGGTGGGTAGGGGCCGGGGAGCTGTTTTTT.

This clone has only one observation. One junction end does not reproduce the germline sequence, and a read error may be involved. Additional DNA sequences in this sample encode the identical CDR3. This chain joins TRBV28 and TRBJ2-7; D not resolved. The CDR3 is 12 residues long. The germline gives CDR1 MDHEN, CDR2 SYDVKM. The CDR3 sequence: CASSYGDYEQYF. The CDR3 DNA sequence: TGCGCCAGCAGTTACGGAGACTACGAGCAGTACTTC. The full variable domain, its missing parts supplied by reference TRBV28 and TRBJ2-7, is DVKVTQSSRYLVKRTGEKVFLECVQDMDHENMFWYRQDPGLGLRLIYFSYDVKMKEKGDIPEGYSVSREKKERFSLILESASTNQTSMYLCASSYGDYEQYFGPGTRLTVT.

The V gene is TRBV4-2, the J gene TRBJ1-1; 11 bases align to TRBD1. Looked up from germline, CDR1 is LGHNA and CDR2 is YNFKEQ. V lost 0 bases to trimming and J lost 8 bases; unmatched junction nucleotides: 8. The CDR3 has 16 amino acids. The CDR3 region is CASSQDPGTGGTEAFF. The CDR3 DNA is TGTGCCAGCAGCCAAGACCCCGGGACAGGGGGAACCGAAGCTTTCTTT.

V usage is TRBV7-9 and J usage is TRBJ2-1, with 14 bases aligning to TRBD2. Germline V gene sequence: CDR1 SEHNR, CDR2 FQNEAQ (reference sequence). The V segment lost 5 bases and the J segment 6 bases; nucleotides outside the gene matches: 6. This CDR3 spans 16 amino acids. CDR3 DNA: TGTGCCAGCAGCCACCGGGGACTAGCGGGAGTCAATGAGCAGTTCTTC. Encoded protein: CASSHRGLAGVNEQFF.

The chain recombines TRBV18 with TRBJ2-3; no clear D. The CDR3 contains 13 residues. Germline CDR1 is KGHSH and CDR2 is LQKENI. The V end lost 5 bases, the J end lost 3 bases, and 9 bases lay between the germline ends. The DNA for the CDR3 is TGTGCCAGCTCAAAAAGCATTACAGATACGCAGTATTTT. Translated, it gives CASSKSITDTQYF.

This clone occurred once. The rearrangement joins TRBV14 to TRBJ2-5; maybe TRBD2 (5 bases). V was cut by 1 base and J by 2 bases, with 8 bases left in between. In germline, CDR1 is SGHDN, CDR2 FVKESK. The CDR3 has 14 residues. The CDR3 sequence is CASSQVRAQETQYF. CDR3 DNA: TGTGCCAGCAGCCAAGTGCGGGCGCAAGAGACCCAGTACTTC.

The V gene is TRBV6-5, the J gene TRBJ2-3; D may be TRBD2 (6 bases). CDR1 and CDR2 (germline): MNHEY, SVGAGI. The CDR3 runs to 15 residues. V lost 2 bases, J lost 0 bases, and 9 bases lay in between. The CDR3 nucleotides are TGTGCCAGCAGTTACGGAGGAGGGAGCACAGATACGCAGTATTTT. Its protein is CASSYGGGSTDTQYF.

This chain links TRBV18 with TRBJ2-3; the D gene is possibly TRBD1 (6 bases). V gave up 6 bases and J gave up 2 bases, with 15 bases separating them. The CDR3 consists of 15 residues. The germline CDR1 and CDR2 sequences are KGHSH and LQKENI. The CDR3 sequence: CASSWQGPPTDTQYF. As DNA, the CDR3 is TGTGCCAGCTCCTGGCAGGGGCCCCCCACAGATACGCAGTATTTT.